This T cell receptor (beta chain) was retrieved from a study of PD-1 blockade in mismatch repair-deficient tumors. V lost 7 bases, J lost 0 bases, and 10 bases lay in between. CDR1 is WSHSY and CDR2 is SAAADI in the germline V gene. CDR3 length: 14 residues. Assay: immunoSEQ multiplex PCR; the TCRdb copy retains only in-frame clones and omits some. This table has 40,000 to 60,000 clones, 65% to 80% appearing once. Material: PBMCs, obtained before pembrolizumab treatment. This clonotype was obtained from an adult with mismatch repair-deficient cancer. J is TRBJ2-1 and V is TRBV10-2; D is perhaps TRBD2 (5 bases). CDR3 sequence reads: CASKGGLSYNEQFF. The DNA of the CDR3 is TGCGCCAGCAAGGGCGGACTCTCCTACAATGAGCAGTTCTTC.